This T cell receptor (beta chain) was documented in a study of T-cell memory formation after mild COVID-19. Study-level background: TCR clustering was largely donor specific. Study-level points and caveats: CD4+ bias marked clones expanding day 15 to 37, unlike balanced contracting clones.

V gave up 4 bases and J gave up 7 bases, with 23 bases separating them. CDR3 size: 17 residues. Germline CDR1 SGHTA, CDR2 FQGNSA. 5'RACE primed from the constant segment yielded TCR alpha and TCR beta cDNA libraries bearing sample barcodes and UMIs. TCRdb re-analysed the 5' RACE reads in MiXCR, keeping a single row per CDR3 protein. The table records approximately 98,000 distinct CDR3 sequences, about a sixth of them present only once. This clonotype showed up just a few times. Antigen: not known. Sequenced material: PBMCs or a T cell subset sorted from them (not recorded which). This TCR came from a man between 18 and 35 years old who had mild COVID-19 (a few samples of this study predate the infection). Cell type and time point are not known. The chain has TRBV7-2 and TRBJ1-5; D is perhaps TRBD1 (5 bases). The chain's CDR3 is CASSSDPGRSPWQPQHF. CDR3 nucleotide sequence: TGTGCCAGCAGCTCAGATCCGGGACGCAGCCCTTGGCAGCCCCAGCATTTT.